This T cell receptor beta chain is drawn from a study of tumor and adjacent non-tumor tissue in lung cancer. Across the whole study: The cohort had roughly 12 adenocarcinoma, 2 squamous cell and 1 small cell patients.

Regarding this clonotype: The conserved final phenylalanine or tryptophan is absent from the CDR3, which likely points to a read error.

The library came from three nested PCR rounds adapted from ARM-PCR protocols. TCRdb recomputed calls from the multiplex PCR reads with MiXCR, one row per CDR3 protein. The data hold about 86,000 distinct CDR3 sequences, with around 80% observed a single time. The CDR3 extends over 15 amino acids. Germline V gene data show CDR1 as SGHNT and CDR2 as YYREEE (reference sequence). RNA was extracted from bulk tissue without any cell sorting. More than 3 cm separated this lung sample from the edge of the tumor. The source is a woman aged 50 to 60 with non-small cell lung cancer. What was sequenced was distant non-tumor lung tissue. The V call is TRBV5-4, the J call TRBJ2-7, with TRBD1 as a possible D gene (5 bases). CDR3 protein: CDSSLGRDSSYEQYL. The CDR3 DNA is TGTGACAGCAGCTTGGGCAGGGATAGCTCCTACGAGCAGTACTTA.